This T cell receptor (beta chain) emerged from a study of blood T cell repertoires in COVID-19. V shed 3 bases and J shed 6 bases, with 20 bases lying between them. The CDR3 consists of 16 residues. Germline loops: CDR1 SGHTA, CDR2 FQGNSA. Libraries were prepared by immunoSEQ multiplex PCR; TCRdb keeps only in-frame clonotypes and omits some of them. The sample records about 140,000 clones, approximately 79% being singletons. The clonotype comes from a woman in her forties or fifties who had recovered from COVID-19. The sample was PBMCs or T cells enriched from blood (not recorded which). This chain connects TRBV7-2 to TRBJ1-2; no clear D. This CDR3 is CASSFPLTGAEDGYTF. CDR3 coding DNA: TGTGCCAGCAGCTTTCCTTTAACGGGAGCAGAGGATGGCTACACCTTC.